The following is a T cell receptor beta chain sequence with its context. PCR primers comprised 60 Vbeta and 13 Jbeta primers. Method: immunoSEQ multiplex PCR; TCRdb's copy keeps in-frame clones and lacks some. The sample shows hundreds of thousands of clones, nearly 80% of them seen only once. This sample is part of a study of cytomegalovirus exposure and HLA in healthy donors. Material for sequencing was PBMCs. The TCR comes from a male donor in good health and CMV-seronegative.

The DNA of the CDR3 is TGTGCCAGCAGTTTCTCAGGGGGAGCTATCAATGAGCAGTTCTTC. It translates to CASSFSGGAINEQFF. This sequence joins TRBV27 and TRBJ2-1, with 7 bases lining up with TRBD1. Germline CDR1 is MNHEY and CDR2 is SMNVEV (reference sequence). The ends lost 3 bases at V and 6 bases at J; junction bases unmatched: 8. The CDR3 has 15 amino acids.